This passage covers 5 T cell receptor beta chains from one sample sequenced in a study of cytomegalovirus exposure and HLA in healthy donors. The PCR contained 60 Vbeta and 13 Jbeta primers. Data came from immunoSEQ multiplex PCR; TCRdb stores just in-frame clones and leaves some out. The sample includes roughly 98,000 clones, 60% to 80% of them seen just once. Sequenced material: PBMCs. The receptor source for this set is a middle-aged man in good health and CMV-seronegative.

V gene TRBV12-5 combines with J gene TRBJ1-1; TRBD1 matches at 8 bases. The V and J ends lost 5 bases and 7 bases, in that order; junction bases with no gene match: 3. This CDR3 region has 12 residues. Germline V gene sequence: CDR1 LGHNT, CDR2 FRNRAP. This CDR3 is CASGHGTGEAFF. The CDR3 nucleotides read TGTGCTAGTGGTCATGGGACAGGTGAAGCTTTCTTT.

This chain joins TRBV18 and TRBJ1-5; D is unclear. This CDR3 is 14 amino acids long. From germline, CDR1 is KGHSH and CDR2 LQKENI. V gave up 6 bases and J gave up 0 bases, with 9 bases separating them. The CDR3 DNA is TGTGCCAGCTCCCAGTCCCATAGCAATCAGCCCCAGCATTTT. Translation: CASSQSHSNQPQHF. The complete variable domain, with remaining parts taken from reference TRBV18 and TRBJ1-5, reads NAGVMQNPRHLVRRRGQEARLRCSPMKGHSHVYWYRQLPEEGLKFMVYLQKENIIDESGMPKERFSAEFPKEGPSILRIQQVVRGDSAAYFCASSQSHSNQPQHFGDGTRLSIL.

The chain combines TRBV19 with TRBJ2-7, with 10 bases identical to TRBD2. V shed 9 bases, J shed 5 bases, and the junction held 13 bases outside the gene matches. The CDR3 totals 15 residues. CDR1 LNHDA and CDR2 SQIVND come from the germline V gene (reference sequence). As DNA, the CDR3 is TGTGCCAGCGGTGTAGCGGGAGGCCACGTTGACGAGCAGTACTTC. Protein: CASGVAGGHVDEQYF. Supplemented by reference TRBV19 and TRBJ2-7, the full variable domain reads DGGITQSPKYLFRKEGQNVTLSCEQNLNHDAMYWYRQDPGQGLRLIYYSQIVNDFQKGDIAEGYSVSREKKESFPLTVTSAQKNPTAFYLCASGVAGGHVDEQYFGPGTRLTVT.

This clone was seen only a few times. As DNA, the CDR3 is TGTGCCAGCAGTGCACAAGTTGAGCAGTTCTTC. This codes for CASSAQVEQFF. The rearrangement links TRBV2 to TRBJ2-1; D remains ambiguous. Trimming pared 4 bases from V and 9 bases from J, leaving 7 bases between. CDR3 size: 11 residues. Germline loops: CDR1 SNHLY, CDR2 FYNNEI.

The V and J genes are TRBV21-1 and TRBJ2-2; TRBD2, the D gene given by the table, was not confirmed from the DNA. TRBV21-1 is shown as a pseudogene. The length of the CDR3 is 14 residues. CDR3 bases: TGTGCCAGCAGCAAAGGGGGGGGGTCCGGGGAGCTGTTTTTT. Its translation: CASSKGGGSGELFF.